This entry features one TCR beta chain sequence. The data were obtained in a study of blood T cell repertoires in COVID-19. Overall study context: The study drew acute and convalescent COVID-19 samples from the United States, Italy and Spain.

The CDR3 loop spans 16 amino acids. Per the germline V gene, CDR1 is SGHRS and CDR2 is YFSETQ. Losses at the gene ends were 3 bases for V and 4 bases for J; bases not matched to a gene: 7. The method was immunoSEQ multiplex PCR; TCRdb's version includes in-frame clones alone and lacks a portion of them. The sample has about 200,000 clones, 70% to 90% seen once; the top ten hold 5.1%. The material sequenced was peripheral blood. This sequence was found in a woman aged 65 to 85 with active or convalescent COVID-19. V gene TRBV5-1 combines with J gene TRBJ1-4; 9 nucleotides align to TRBD1. In DNA, the CDR3 is TGCGCCAGCAGCTCACCGACAGGGGGGAATAATGAAAAACTGTTTTTT. Amino acid sequence: CASSSPTGGNNEKLFF.